Sequencing of this T cell receptor (beta chain) was carried out in a study of shared clonotypes between healthy human individuals. Study-wide results and limits: Relative to clonotypes present in all four donors, those not shared had lower generation probabilities.

TCRdb's table, derived via immunoSEQ multiplex PCR, lists solely in-frame clones and lacks some. This table has 2,100,000 or so clones, approximately 94% appearing once. This clone was seen a single time. Its antigen is unidentified. Looked up from germline, CDR1 is SGHRS and CDR2 is YFSETQ. The CDR3 runs to 16 residues. With V trimmed by 2 bases and J by 1 base, 4 bases remained unmatched. The sample was naive CD4+ T cells sorted from blood. Subset noted: CD45RA+ positively selected. This chain links TRBV5-1 with TRBJ2-2; TRBD1 aligns across 8 bases. The source of this sequence is a man younger than 30 in good health. CDR3 residues: CASSFSGTGNTGELFF. The CDR3 nucleotides read TGCGCCAGCAGCTTTTCCGGGACAGGGAACACCGGGGAGCTGTTTTTT.